This is a list of T cell receptor beta chains from one sample in a study of lymphopenia after photon versus proton radiotherapy. Here immunoSEQ multiplex PCR was the method, and the copy in TCRdb shows in-frame clones only, minus some. The data contain about 20,000 clones, just under 85% of them singletons. This sample comprised peripheral blood, obtained from a patient treated with photon-based radiotherapy. The receptors here all came from a woman aged 45-59 years with pancreatic cancer. Each CDR3 is given with its conserved first and last residue. Fields, in order: V gene, clone size, J gene, D gene, CDR3 protein, CDR3 DNA. A D gene is named only where the DNA matches it firmly. Rows give clone size only sometimes, using once, few, many, or a class for an expanded clone.

TRBV6-6,NA,TRBJ1-2,TRBD1,CASRTGTGGAGGYTF,TGTGCCAGCAGAACCGGGACAGGGGGCGCCGGCGGCTACACCTTC
TRBV27,NA,TRBJ2-3,NA,CASSLGLGDTQYF,TGTGCCAGCAGTTTAGGTTTAGGGGATACGCAGTATTTT
TRBV7-9,NA,TRBJ1-4,TRBD1,CASSATTGAYEKLFF,TGTGCCAGCAGCGCTACGACAGGGGCGTATGAAAAACTGTTTTTT
TRBV27,NA,TRBJ1-1,NA,CASSTEGGAVGTEAFF,TGTGCCAGCAGTACTGAGGGGGGGGCCGTTGGCACTGAAGCTTTCTTT
TRBV29-1,NA,TRBJ1-1,TRBD1,CSVDTGGAGTEAFF,TGCAGCGTTGATACAGGGGGCGCGGGGACTGAAGCTTTCTTT
TRBV6-5,once,TRBJ2-3,TRBD1,CASSWDRGQPDTQYF,TGTGCCAGCAGTTGGGACAGGGGGCAGCCAGATACGCAGTATTTT
TRBV7-9,NA,TRBJ2-7,TRBD2,CASSLAAGTFHEQYF,TGTGCCAGCAGCTTAGCAGCGGGAACTTTCCACGAGCAGTACTTC
TRBV28,NA,TRBJ2-1,NA,CASSPPGSSYNEQFF,TGTGCCAGCAGCCCCCCAGGAAGCTCCTACAATGAGCAGTTCTTC
TRBV6-1,NA,TRBJ2-3,TRBD2,CASSEWSSGSIDTQYF,TGTGCCAGCAGTGAATGGTCTAGCGGGAGTATAGATACGCAGTATTTT
TRBV6-6,once,TRBJ1-1,NA,CASRIGNTEAFF,TGTGCCAGCAGAATCGGGAACACTGAAGCTTTCTTT
TRBV11-2,medium-sized,TRBJ2-7,NA,CASSLGQATEQYF,TGTGCCAGCAGCTTAGGACAGGCCACGGAGCAGTACTTC
TRBV7-2,NA,TRBJ2-5,TRBD2,CASSLNLIRGGETQYF,TGTGCCAGCAGCCTAAACCTGATACGCGGGGGGGAGACCCAGTACTTC
TRBV6-5,NA,TRBJ1-2,NA,CASSYSDSSYGYTF,TGTGCCAGCAGTTACTCCGACAGCTCCTATGGCTACACCTTC
TRBV7-2,NA,TRBJ1-2,NA,CASSPADVYGYTF,TGTGCCAGCAGCCCCGCAGATGTCTATGGCTACACCTTC
TRBV4-1,NA,TRBJ2-3,NA,CASSQYPGDTDTQYF,TGCGCCAGCAGCCAATACCCGGGGGACACAGATACGCAGTATTTT
TRBV6-5,NA,TRBJ2-7,TRBD2,CASSKTSGSGVEQYF,TGTGCCAGCAGTAAGACTAGCGGGAGTGGAGTCGAGCAGTACTTC
TRBV11-2,NA,TRBJ1-2,TRBD1,CASSSDRQGRGAGYTF,TGTGCCAGCAGCTCTGATCGACAGGGAAGGGGTGCGGGCTACACCTTC
TRBV5-4,NA,TRBJ2-7,NA,CASSLGGREQYF,TGTGCCAGCAGCTTGGGAGGGCGCGAGCAGTACTTC
TRBV4-2,NA,TRBJ2-2,NA,CASSQLWGTGELFF,TGTGCCAGCAGCCAACTCTGGGGCACCGGGGAGCTGTTTTTT
TRBV30,once,TRBJ2-7,TRBD1,CAWSMTGGASYEQYF,TGTGCCTGGAGTATGACAGGGGGCGCGAGCTACGAGCAGTACTTC
TRBV11-2,NA,TRBJ2-3,NA,CASSLYGGTDTQYF,TGTGCCAGCAGCTTATATGGAGGCACAGATACGCAGTATTTT
TRBV4-3,NA,TRBJ2-3,NA,CASSQGLGANTDTQYF,TGCGCCAGCAGCCAAGGACTAGGGGCAAACACAGATACGCAGTATTTT
TRBV7-8,NA,TRBJ2-7,NA,CASSPETIEQYF,TGTGCCAGCAGCCCAGAGACTATCGAGCAGTACTTC
TRBV19,NA,TRBJ2-7,TRBD1,CASSTPETGDGYEQYF,TGTGCCAGTAGTACCCCTGAGACAGGGGATGGCTACGAGCAGTACTTC
TRBV11-3,NA,TRBJ2-4,NA,CASSLRIAIDIQYF,TGTGCCAGCAGCTTGCGGATCGCGATAGACATTCAGTACTTC
TRBV19,NA,TRBJ2-1,NA,CASRGLSSYNEQFF,TGTGCCAGTAGGGGACTGAGCTCCTACAATGAGCAGTTCTTC
TRBV7-9,NA,TRBJ1-4,NA,CASSLGTGNEKLFF,TGTGCCAGCAGCCTCGGGACGGGTAATGAAAAACTGTTTTTT
TRBV19,NA,TRBJ2-1,NA,CASSMGRSEQFF,TGTGCCAGTAGTATGGGACGGAGTGAGCAGTTCTTC
TRBV30,NA,TRBJ2-1,TRBD1,CAWSRTGLNYNEQFF,TGTGCCTGGAGTAGGACAGGGTTGAACTACAATGAGCAGTTCTTC
TRBV28,NA,TRBJ2-1,NA,CASSLDFSAPREQFF,TGTGCCAGCAGTTTGGACTTCTCAGCCCCAAGAGAGCAGTTCTTC
TRBV7-8,NA,TRBJ1-2,NA,CASSLEEGGYTF,TGTGCCAGCAGCTTAGAAGAGGGTGGCTACACCTTC
TRBV28,few,TRBJ1-6,NA,CASSLRGYNSPLHF,TGTGCCAGCAGTTTAAGGGGATATAATTCACCCCTCCACTTT
TRBV10-1,NA,TRBJ2-1,NA,CASSGGASDHEQFF,TGCGCCAGCAGTGGGGGAGCTAGCGACCATGAGCAGTTCTTC
TRBV27,NA,TRBJ2-7,NA,CASSAGGGRPIYEQYF,TGTGCCAGCAGTGCAGGAGGAGGGAGGCCCATCTACGAGCAGTACTTC
TRBV7-9,NA,TRBJ2-5,TRBD1,CASSDREQETQYF,TGTGCCAGCAGCGACAGGGAACAAGAGACCCAGTACTTC
TRBV27,once,TRBJ2-1,NA,CASTGPGVLRNEQFF,TGTGCCAGCACCGGCCCGGGAGTACTAAGGAATGAGCAGTTCTTC
TRBV14,NA,TRBJ1-2,NA,CASSQDDYGYTF,TGTGCCAGCAGCCAAGATGACTATGGCTACACCTTC
TRBV5-1,once,TRBJ2-1,TRBD2,CASSLELAGASNEQFF,TGCGCCAGCAGCTTGGAACTAGCGGGAGCCTCCAATGAGCAGTTCTTC
TRBV30,NA,TRBJ2-5,TRBD1,CAWSPYRGQGFQETQYF,TGTGCCTGGAGTCCCTATCGAGGACAGGGCTTCCAAGAGACCCAGTACTTC
TRBV5-5,NA,TRBJ1-2,NA,CASSEGSGARDGYTF,TGTGCCAGCAGCGAAGGGTCAGGGGCGCGTGATGGCTACACCTTC